This record covers a single T cell receptor (beta chain). This CDR3 has 16 amino acids. The J segment lost 0 bases and the V segment lost 1 base, leaving 5 bases of the junction unmatched. CDR1 is MNHNS and CDR2 is SASEGT in the germline V gene. Per the original methods: It was from reference gene primer amplification that nucleated cell counts were estimated. Using immunoSEQ multiplex PCR, the repertoire was profiled, and TCRdb retains in-frame clones only, with some absent. D and trimming come from the DNA, and the V and J calls and clone size come from that table. The sample lists approximately 150,000 clones; about 90% were seen once. The entry originates in a study of blood T cell repertoires in COVID-19. Turning to the study itself: Specimens from acute and convalescent COVID-19 originated in the United States, Italy and Spain. From T cells, B-cell-depleted T cells, or PBMCs came the material, which was cDNA or gDNA.

Material for sequencing was peripheral blood. The V call is TRBV6-1, the J call TRBJ1-1; 7 bases are shared with TRBD1. This receptor was obtained from a woman aged 65 to 85 with acute or convalescent COVID-19. CDR3 sequence (DNA): TGTGCCAGCAGTGAAGGACAGGGAAAGATGAACACTGAAGCTTTCTTT. This gives the protein CASSEGQGKMNTEAFF.